The clone carrying this TCR beta chain was observed a single time. These data are taken from a study of regulatory T cells in long-lasting Graves disease. Germline V gene sequence: CDR1 DFQATT, CDR2 SNEGSKA (reference sequence). The CDR3 extends over 14 amino acids. V was cut by 3 bases and J by 6 bases, with 18 bases left in between. Through Arm-PCR of CDR3 regions and iRepertoire HTBI primers, TCR beta libraries were built. From the multiplex PCR reads, TCRdb called clonotypes with MiXCR, one entry per CDR3 protein. The sample lists hundreds of thousands of distinct CDR3 sequences, roughly 23% occurring once. Time point given: persistent/refractory GD, antithyroid drugs over 5 years with positive TRAb. From RNA extracted from PBMCs, the TCR library was made.

The TCR sequence derives from a female donor with Graves disease. Sequenced here: peripheral blood mononuclear cells (PBMCs), sampled when the disease was refractory, from a patient treated with antithyroid drugs. The chain combines TRBV20-1 with TRBJ2-7; unclear D gene. CDR3 sequence (DNA): TGCAGTGCTAGGGCCGAGGTCCCAAATCCCGAGCAGTACTTC. As protein: CSARAEVPNPEQYF.